These 31 T cell receptor beta chains originate from one sample sequenced in a study of response to subunit inactivated influenza vaccine. In TCRdb, the RT-PCR reads were re-called with MiXCR into one record per CDR3 protein. The sample holds 500,000 or so distinct CDR3 sequences, approximately 11% seen once. The input for sequencing was PBMCs from blood, taken 45 days after vaccination. The receptors were gathered from a man aged 50-60 years who received an inactivated influenza vaccine.

This clonotype was observed many times. This sequence joins TRBV10-3 and TRBJ2-3; 8 bases match TRBD1. Germline assignment: CDR1 ENHRY and CDR2 SYGVKD. CDR3 length: 13 amino acids. The junction had 3 bases not matched to a gene; V was cut back by 7 bases and J by 3 bases. The CDR3 DNA reads TGTGCCATCACAGGGGGCTTAACAGATACGCAGTATTTT. Protein: CAITGGLTDTQYF.

This clonotype has just a few counts. The rearrangement links TRBV20-1 to TRBJ2-7; 10 bases line up with TRBD2. Trimming removed 3 bases from V and 7 bases from J; junction bases left unmatched: 6. Germline V gives CDR1 DFQATT, CDR2 SNEGSKA (reference sequence). CDR3 length: 13 amino acids. The DNA for the CDR3 is TGCAGTGCTAGTACTAGCGGGACCGTAGAGCAGTACTTC. It yields the protein CSASTSGTVEQYF.

This clonotype was seen only once. The chain carries TRBV28 and TRBJ2-7; D may match TRBD1 or TRBD2 (5 bases each). V gave up 6 bases and J gave up 2 bases, with 17 bases separating them. Germline values: CDR1 MDHEN, CDR2 SYDVKM. This CDR3 comprises 15 residues. The CDR3 region has the DNA TGTGCCAGCAGGCCAAGGGACGGAATAACCTACGAGCAGTACTTC. This sequence encodes CASRPRDGITYEQYF.

This clonotype has just a few counts. The chain links TRBV6-5 to TRBJ2-6, with D perhaps matching TRBD2 (7 bases). Trimming left V 6 bases short and J 3 bases short, with 12 bases between. The V gene's germline CDR1 is MNHEY and CDR2 SVGAGI. The CDR3 spans 15 residues. This CDR3 reads CASSYRGGGANVLTF. The CDR3 DNA reads as TGTGCCAGCAGCTATAGGGGGGGTGGGGCCAACGTCCTGACTTTC.

The gene calls are TRBV12-3 or TRBV12-4 and TRBJ1-5; D may be TRBD1 (6 bases). The CDR3 length is 15 residues. Trimming shortened V by 3 bases and J by 3 bases, and 12 bases separated the two germline ends. CDR3 in DNA: TGTGCCAGCAGTTTTTCAGGGGCGACCAATCAGCCCCAGCATTTT. Its translation is CASSFSGATNQPQHF.

This chain links TRBV3-1 with TRBJ1-1, with 7 bases matching TRBD1. The CDR3 contains 15 residues. The J segment lost 4 bases and the V segment lost 4 bases, leaving 9 bases of the junction unmatched. Per germline, CDR1 LGHDT and CDR2 YNNKEL (reference sequence). The CDR3 here is CASSPTGAGGTEAFF. The CDR3 DNA follows: TGTGCCAGCAGCCCCACCGGGGCAGGGGGCACTGAAGCTTTCTTT.

This clonotype has at least ten counts. The gene calls are TRBV11-2 and TRBJ2-7, with no clear D. V was pared by 5 bases and J by 6 bases, with 20 bases between. This CDR3 has 15 amino acids. CDR1 is SGHAT and CDR2 is FQNNGV in the germline V gene. The CDR3 DNA reads TGTGCCAGCAGCCCCGAGATTAGTAGGGTCGGCGAGCAGTACTTC. It specifies CASSPEISRVGEQYF.

Only a few counts were recorded for this clonotype. This chain links TRBV7-6 with TRBJ2-7; D remains unclear. Trimming took 1 base from V and 3 from J, leaving 13 bases between them. CDR1 SGHVS and CDR2 FNYEAQ come from the germline V gene. CDR3 length: 15 residues. The CDR3, as DNA: TGTGCCAGCAGCTTAGAGGCGGAGTCCCTCTACGAGCAGTACTTC. This translates into CASSLEAESLYEQYF. The whole variable domain, filled in from reference TRBV7-6 and TRBJ2-7, reads GAGVSQSPRYKVTKRGQDVALRCDPISGHVSLYWYRQALGQGPEFLTYFNYEAQQDKSGLPNDRFSAERPEGSISTLTIQRTEQRDSAMYRCASSLEAESLYEQYFGPGTRLTVT.

This clonotype was detected a few times. The V call is TRBV29-1, the J call TRBJ2-3; D not resolved. The V gene lost 3 bases and the J gene lost 0 bases, with 7 bases spanning the gap. The germline gives CDR1 SQVTM, CDR2 ANQGSEA. The CDR3 is made up of 13 amino acids. CDR3 nucleotide sequence: TGCAGCGTTGATCCGAGTAGCACAGATACGCAGTATTTT. This codes for CSVDPSSTDTQYF.

The chain uses TRBV5-1 and TRBJ2-2; a weak D match, TRBD2 (5 bases). This CDR3 has 14 residues. With 4 bases removed from V and 1 base from J, the gap between germline ends came to 8 bases. The germline V gene has CDR1 SGHRS and CDR2 YFSETQ. CDR3 loop: CASSRLQNTGELFF. Written as DNA, the CDR3 is TGCGCCAGCAGCCGACTACAGAACACCGGGGAGCTGTTTTTT. The variable domain in full, with the rest retrieved from reference TRBV5-1 and TRBJ2-2, is KAGVTQTPRYLIKTRGQQVTLSCSPISGHRSVSWYQQTPGQGLQFLFEYFSETQRNKGNFPGRFSGRQFSNSRSEMNVSTLELGDSALYLCASSRLQNTGELFFGEGSRLTVL.

The chain has TRBV6-1 and TRBJ2-3; 7 bases fit TRBD1. The CDR3 is made up of 14 amino acids. V trimming: 6 bases; J trimming: 0 bases; junction bases outside the gene matches: 3. Germline assignment: CDR1 MNHNS and CDR2 SASEGT. The CDR3 loop reads CASSATGSTDTQYF. For the CDR3, the DNA is TGTGCCAGCAGCGCGACAGGGAGCACAGATACGCAGTATTTT.

This chain connects TRBV12-3 or TRBV12-4 to TRBJ1-6; 7 bases are a match to TRBD1. The CDR3 totals 15 residues. V lost 3 bases and J lost 5; bases outside the gene matches: 4. The DNA of the CDR3 is TGTGCCAGCAGTTTTTGGGGACAGAATAATTCACCCCTCCACTTT. Its translation is CASSFWGQNNSPLHF.

In its sample, this clonotype was seen many times. This rearrangement joins TRBV10-2 to TRBJ2-3; D is ambiguous. Germline CDR1 is WSHSY and CDR2 is SAAADI. This CDR3 spans 8 amino acids. The CDR3 protein is CAAGTQYF. As DNA, the CDR3 is TGCGCAGCCGGCACGCAGTATTTT.

This clonotype turned up a few times. This chain joins TRBV27 and TRBJ2-7; no definite D call. The ends were cut back, 5 bases at V and 7 bases at J, with 15 bases in the middle. Germline-derived CDR1 and CDR2 are MNHEY and SMNVEV (reference sequence). The CDR3 consists of 13 residues. CDR3 in DNA: TGTGCCAGCAGTATTTGGCAGGCTGGAGAGCAGTACTTC. This sequence encodes CASSIWQAGEQYF.

This clonotype was detected a few times. This chain joins TRBV21-1 and TRBJ2-7. TRBV21-1 is labeled a pseudogene. There are 12 residues in the CDR3. DNA for the CDR3: TGTGCCAGCAGCAAGGCCAGCTACGAGCAGTACTTC. Its translation is CASSKASYEQYF.

This clonotype was counted a few times. The CDR3 protein is CASSLKGGSNEQFF. DNA for the CDR3: TGTGCCAGCAGCTTAAAAGGCGGGAGCAATGAGCAGTTCTTC. This sequence joins TRBV7-9 and TRBJ2-1, with 7 bases aligning to TRBD2. Per the germline V gene, CDR1 is SEHNR and CDR2 is FQNEAQ (reference sequence). The CDR3 loop spans 14 amino acids. With 2 bases clipped from V and 6 bases from J, the junction kept 4 bases outside the gene matches.

This clonotype was observed at least ten times. The CDR3 region is CASSTLADTQYF. CDR3 nucleotides: TGTGCCAGCAGCACCCTTGCGGATACGCAGTATTTT. The chain is built from TRBV12-3 or TRBV12-4 and TRBJ2-3; D is unresolved. Trimming took 6 bases from V and 6 from J, leaving 10 bases between them. The CDR3 spans 12 residues.

This clonotype showed up just a few times. The genes are TRBV7-8 and TRBJ2-1; 15 bases align to TRBD2. Per germline, CDR1 SGHVS and CDR2 FQNEAQ. After removal of 4 bases from V and 8 bases from J, the junction contained 6 bases not matched to a gene. The CDR3 contains 16 residues. The CDR3 DNA follows: TGTGCCAGCAGCTCCAGGACTAGCGGGAGGGCCTATGAGCAGTTCTTC. As protein: CASSSRTSGRAYEQFF.

The table lists this clonotype with many counts. V and J are TRBV6-5 and TRBJ2-4, with D perhaps being TRBD1 or TRBD2 (5 bases each). V lost 0 bases, J lost 7 bases, and 13 bases lay in between. Germline CDR1 and CDR2: MNHEY and SVGAGI. CDR3 length: 15 amino acids. CDR3: CASSYSGVPGNIQYF. The CDR3 bases are TGTGCCAGCAGTTACTCGGGAGTACCAGGGAACATTCAGTACTTC.

The rearrangement links TRBV29-1 to TRBJ2-3, with 8 bases identical to TRBD2. Trimming cost V 5 bases and J 4 bases; bases outside gene matches: 11. This CDR3 contains 15 residues. Germline assignment: CDR1 SQVTM and CDR2 ANQGSEA. Here the CDR3 reads CSVHRTSWGPDTQYF. CDR3 DNA sequence: TGCAGCGTTCACCGGACTAGCTGGGGCCCAGATACGCAGTATTTT.

This clonotype was observed once. J is TRBJ2-1 and V is TRBV10-3; the D is unclear. V was shortened by 10 bases and J by 5 bases, with 15 bases between the two germline ends. The CDR3 covers 13 residues. Germline CDR1 ENHRY, CDR2 SYGVKD. The CDR3: CANKRSNDNEQFF. CDR3 nucleotide sequence: TGTGCCAACAAGAGATCGAACGACAATGAGCAGTTCTTC.

This chain links TRBV5-1 with TRBJ2-7; 8 positions match TRBD1. V lost 3 bases and J lost 0; bases outside the gene matches: 5. CDR3 length: 15 residues. From germline, CDR1 is SGHRS and CDR2 YFSETQ. The DNA for the CDR3 is TGCGCCAGCAGCTACGGACAGGGAGACTCCTACGAGCAGTACTTC. It encodes CASSYGQGDSYEQYF.

At least ten counts were recorded for this clonotype. The genes are TRBV7-2 and TRBJ2-7, with unresolved D. Trimming stripped 3 bases from V and 2 bases from J, with 11 bases between. Per germline, CDR1 SGHTA and CDR2 FQGNSA. The CDR3 extends over 14 amino acids. CDR3 DNA sequence: TGTGCCAGCAGCTTGGACGGTTTTACCTACGAGCAGTACTTC. Protein sequence: CASSLDGFTYEQYF.

The chain has TRBV20-1 and TRBJ2-5; D not resolved. Trimming removed 6 bases at V and 3 bases at J, with 20 bases between. CDR1 is DFQATT, CDR2 SNEGSKA, per germline (reference sequence). There are 15 residues in the CDR3. The CDR3 DNA is TGCAGTGCCGACCCCCACCTAATGGCTGAAGAGACCCAGTACTTC. It is translated as CSADPHLMAEETQYF.

This chain links TRBV5-6 with TRBJ1-6; tentatively, D is TRBD1 (5 bases). V was shortened by 2 bases and J by 0 bases, with 15 bases between the two germline ends. CDR3 length: 18 residues. Per germline, CDR1 SGHDT and CDR2 YYEEEE. The CDR3 nucleotides read TGTGCCAGCAGCTTCGGTTTCGGGGGAGTCTCCTATAATTCACCCCTCCACTTT. It specifies CASSFGFGGVSYNSPLHF.

This rearrangement joins TRBV4-2 to TRBJ2-1; 8 bases are a match to TRBD1. Germline V gene data show CDR1 as LGHNA and CDR2 as YNFKEQ. The CDR3 consists of 15 residues. The ends lost 5 bases at V and 4 bases at J; junction bases unmatched: 7. CDR3 sequence reads: CASSLNRDRYNEQFF. The CDR3 nucleotides read TGTGCCAGCAGCTTGAACCGGGACAGGTACAATGAGCAGTTCTTC.

This clonotype appeared many times. The V call is TRBV10-2, the J call TRBJ2-2, with D possibly being TRBD1 (5 bases). Germline V gives CDR1 WSHSY, CDR2 SAAADI. This CDR3 has 14 residues. The germline V and J ends were trimmed by 7 bases and 2 bases, with 11 bases remaining between them. Here the CDR3 reads CASTPGFNTGELFF. The CDR3 coding sequence is TGCGCCAGCACCCCAGGGTTCAACACCGGGGAGCTGTTTTTT.

The chain uses TRBV12-3 or TRBV12-4 and TRBJ1-4, with a tentative D call TRBD1 (5 bases). The CDR3 covers 14 residues. V lost 1 base to trimming and J lost 3 bases, with 6 bases between them. The DNA for the CDR3 is TGTGCCAGCAGTTTAGTACAGGCTAATGAAAAACTGTTTTTT. Translated: CASSLVQANEKLFF.

This clonotype was seen only a few times. The rearrangement uses TRBV10-3 and TRBJ2-5, with D possibly matching TRBD1 (5 bases). Germline CDR1 ENHRY, CDR2 SYGVKD. This CDR3 spans 13 amino acids. The V end lost 3 bases, the J end lost 5 bases, and 10 bases lay between the germline ends. DNA of the CDR3: TGTGCCATCAGTGACCCTAACAGGGAGACCCAGTACTTC. Its translation: CAISDPNRETQYF.

The chain joins TRBV2 to TRBJ2-7, with TRBD1 matching 7 bases. This CDR3 is built from 14 residues. CDR1 SNHLY and CDR2 FYNNEI come from the germline V gene. After removal of 8 bases from V and 6 bases from J, the junction contained 13 bases not matched to a gene. As DNA, the CDR3 is TGTGCCAGCCACTCCGGGACAGCGACTGGCGAGCAGTACTTC. The encoded protein is CASHSGTATGEQYF.

This clonotype has at least ten counts. The chain has TRBV5-1 and TRBJ1-1; D not resolved. Germline assignment: CDR1 SGHRS and CDR2 YFSETQ. CDR3 length: 14 amino acids. The V end lost 2 bases, the J end lost 0 bases, and 8 bases lay between the germline ends. The CDR3 loop is CASSFKTMNTEAFF. The CDR3 nucleotides read TGCGCCAGCAGCTTCAAAACTATGAACACTGAAGCTTTCTTT. Full variable domain (rest looked up from reference TRBV5-1 and TRBJ1-1): KAGVTQTPRYLIKTRGQQVTLSCSPISGHRSVSWYQQTPGQGLQFLFEYFSETQRNKGNFPGRFSGRQFSNSRSEMNVSTLELGDSALYLCASSFKTMNTEAFFGQGTRLTVV.